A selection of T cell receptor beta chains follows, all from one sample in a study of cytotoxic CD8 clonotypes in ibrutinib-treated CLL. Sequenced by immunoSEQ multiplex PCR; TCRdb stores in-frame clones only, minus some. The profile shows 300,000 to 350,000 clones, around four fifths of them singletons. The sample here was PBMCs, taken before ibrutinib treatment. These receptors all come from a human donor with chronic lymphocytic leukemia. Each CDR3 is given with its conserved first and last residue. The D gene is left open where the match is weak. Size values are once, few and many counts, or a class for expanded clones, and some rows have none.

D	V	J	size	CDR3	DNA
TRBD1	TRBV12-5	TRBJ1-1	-	CASGLVLGQLPRNTEAFF	TGTGCTAGTGGTTTGGTTCTGGGACAGCTCCCGCGGAACACTGAAGCTTTCTTT
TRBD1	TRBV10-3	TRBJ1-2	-	CAISAPRQGHGYTF	TGTGCCATCAGTGCCCCGAGACAGGGCCATGGCTACACCTTC
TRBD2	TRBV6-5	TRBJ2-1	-	CASSYPGLAGTNEQFF	TGTGCCAGCAGTTACCCGGGACTAGCGGGGACCAATGAGCAGTTCTTC
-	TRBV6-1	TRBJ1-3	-	CASRAGFGNTIYF	TGTGCCAGCAGGGCAGGGTTTGGAAACACCATATATTTT
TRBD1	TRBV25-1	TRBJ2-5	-	CAIQGEWETQYF	TGTGCCATACAGGGGGAGTGGGAGACCCAGTACTTC
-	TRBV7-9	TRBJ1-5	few	CASSLGVYSNQPQHF	TGTGCCAGCAGCTTAGGGGTCTATAGCAATCAGCCCCAGCATTTT
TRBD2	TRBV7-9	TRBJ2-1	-	CASSRTSGGSYNEQFF	TGTGCCAGCAGCCGGACTAGCGGGGGTTCCTACAATGAGCAGTTCTTC
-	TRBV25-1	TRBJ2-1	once	CASSEPGTKMGEQFF	TGTGCCAGCAGTGAACCAGGGACCAAAATGGGTGAGCAGTTCTTC
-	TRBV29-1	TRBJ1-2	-	CSVEDVGRASLYGYTF	TGCAGCGTTGAAGACGTTGGTAGGGCTTCCCTCTATGGCTACACCTTC
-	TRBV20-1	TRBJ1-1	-	CSATGRSEAFF	TGCAGTGCCACTGGACGGTCTGAAGCTTTCTTT
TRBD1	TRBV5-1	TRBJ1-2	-	CASSAGQGGSGYTF	TGCGCCAGCAGCGCGGGACAGGGGGGAAGTGGCTACACCTTC
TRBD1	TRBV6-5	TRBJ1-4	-	CASSYPDRGSIEKLFF	TGTGCCAGCAGTTACCCGGACAGGGGGTCTATTGAAAAACTGTTTTTT
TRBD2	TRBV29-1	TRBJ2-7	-	CSVKTSGSSYEQYF	TGCAGCGTTAAAACTAGCGGGAGCTCCTACGAGCAGTACTTC
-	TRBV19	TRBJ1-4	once	CASSLIRGRNEKLFF	TGTGCCAGTAGCCTCATTAGGGGAAGAAACGAAAAACTGTTTTTT
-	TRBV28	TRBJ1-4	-	CASSLRGAATNEKLFF	TGTGCCAGCAGTTTGCGGGGGGCTGCAACTAATGAAAAACTGTTTTTT
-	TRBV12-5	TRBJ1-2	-	CASGPAATNYGYTF	TGTGCTAGTGGGCCGGCAGCCACTAACTATGGCTACACCTTC
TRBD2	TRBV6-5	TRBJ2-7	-	CASSPGLAAYEQYF	TGTGCCAGTTCTCCGGGACTAGCGGCCTACGAGCAGTACTTC
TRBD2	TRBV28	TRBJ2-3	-	CASSTKNPGLAGWTDTQYF	TGTGCCAGCAGTACAAAAAATCCGGGACTAGCGGGTTGGACAGATACGCAGTATTTT
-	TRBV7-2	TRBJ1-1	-	CASSLALGLGTEAFF	TGTGCCAGCAGCTTAGCGTTAGGACTTGGCACTGAAGCTTTCTTT
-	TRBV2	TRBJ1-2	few	CASSNTYGYTF	TGTGCCAGCAGCAACACCTATGGCTACACCTTC
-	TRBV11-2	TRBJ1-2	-	CASSLDRTKAVPNYGYTF	TGTGCCAGCAGCTTAGATCGGACAAAGGCGGTGCCTAACTATGGCTACACCTTC
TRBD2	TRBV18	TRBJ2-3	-	CASSPPASGYTDTQYF	TGTGCCAGCTCACCACCGGCTAGCGGATACACAGATACGCAGTATTTT
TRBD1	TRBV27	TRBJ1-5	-	CASSADRYKPQHF	TGTGCCAGCAGTGCGGACAGGTATAAGCCCCAGCATTTT
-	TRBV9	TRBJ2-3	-	CASSVATQGSDTQYF	TGTGCCAGCAGCGTTGCAACTCAGGGTTCCGATACGCAGTATTTT
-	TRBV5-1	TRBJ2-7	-	CASSRDATYEQYF	TGCGCCAGCAGCCGGGACGCCACCTACGAGCAGTACTTC
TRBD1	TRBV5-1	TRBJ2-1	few	CASSLLPGQGVNEQFF	TGCGCCAGCAGCCTACTACCGGGACAGGGGGTCAATGAGCAGTTCTTC
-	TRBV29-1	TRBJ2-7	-	CSVGQFSYEQYF	TGCAGCGTTGGTCAGTTCTCCTACGAGCAGTACTTC
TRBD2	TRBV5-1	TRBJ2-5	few	CASSLWGGETQYF	TGCGCCAGCAGCTTGTGGGGGGGTGAGACCCAGTACTTC
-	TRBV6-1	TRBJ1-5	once	CASSERRQPQHF	TGTGCCAGCAGCGAAAGGAGGCAGCCCCAGCATTTT
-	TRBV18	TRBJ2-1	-	CASSPGASGYNEQFF	TGTGCCAGCTCACCAGGGGCAAGCGGATACAATGAGCAGTTCTTC
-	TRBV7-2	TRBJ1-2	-	CASSSADYGYTF	TGTGCCAGCAGCTCGGCAGACTATGGCTACACCTTC
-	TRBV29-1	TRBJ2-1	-	CSVEEVVVGYNEQFF	TGCAGCGTTGAAGAAGTAGTTGTGGGTTACAATGAGCAGTTCTTC
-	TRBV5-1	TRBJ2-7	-	CASSPGGGNDEQYF	TGCGCCAGCAGCCCAGGCGGGGGCAACGACGAGCAGTACTTC
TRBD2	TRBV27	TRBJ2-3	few	CASSHPSGRRTDTQYF	TGTGCCAGCAGTCACCCTAGCGGGAGAAGGACAGATACGCAGTATTTT
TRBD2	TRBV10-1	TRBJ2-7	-	CASSEGLAGDDEQYF	TGCGCCAGCAGTGAGGGGCTAGCGGGAGACGACGAGCAGTACTTC
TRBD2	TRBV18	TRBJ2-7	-	CASSQSGSYEQYF	TGTGCCAGCTCACAGAGCGGGAGCTACGAGCAGTACTTC
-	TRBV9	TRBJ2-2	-	CASSVVGQANTGELFF	TGTGCCAGCAGCGTAGTAGGGCAAGCGAACACCGGGGAGCTGTTTTTT
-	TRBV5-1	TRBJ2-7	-	CASSLDRLVRDPYEQYF	TGCGCCAGCAGCTTGGACCGACTAGTGCGGGACCCTTACGAGCAGTACTTC
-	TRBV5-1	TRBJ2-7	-	CASSLVEQMEQYF	TGCGCCAGCAGCTTAGTGGAGCAGATGGAGCAGTACTTC
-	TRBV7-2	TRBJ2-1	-	CASSLAPGYNEQFF	TGTGCCAGCAGCTTAGCCCCGGGTTACAATGAGCAGTTCTTC
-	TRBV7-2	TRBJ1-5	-	CASSLFSPDQPQHF	TGTGCCAGCAGCTTATTTTCCCCGGACCAGCCCCAGCATTTT
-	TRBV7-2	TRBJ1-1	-	CASSPAGGGGKAFF	TGTGCCAGCAGCCCGGCTGGGGGAGGGGGTAAGGCCTTCTTT
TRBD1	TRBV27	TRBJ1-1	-	CASSLSRDRGRNTEAFF	TGTGCCAGCAGTTTATCCCGGGACAGAGGAAGGAACACTGAAGCTTTCTTT
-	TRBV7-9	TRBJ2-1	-	CASTGGTRTYNEQFF	TGTGCCAGCACCGGGGGAACTCGCACCTACAATGAGCAGTTCTTC
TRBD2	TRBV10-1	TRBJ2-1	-	CASSPSGRVNEQFF	TGCGCCAGCAGCCCCAGCGGGAGGGTTAATGAGCAGTTCTTC
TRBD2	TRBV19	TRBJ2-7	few	CASSHTSAREQYF	TGTGCCAGTAGCCACACTAGCGCTAGGGAGCAGTACTTC
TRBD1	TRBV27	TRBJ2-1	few	CASATSRGTGLYNEQFF	TGTGCCAGCGCGACATCTAGGGGGACAGGATTATACAATGAGCAGTTCTTC
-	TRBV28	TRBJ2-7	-	CASRGGHLSRYEQYF	TGTGCCAGCAGAGGAGGACATCTGTCTCGCTACGAGCAGTACTTC
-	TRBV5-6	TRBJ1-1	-	CASSFTSNTEAFF	TGTGCCAGCAGCTTCACAAGTAACACTGAAGCTTTCTTT
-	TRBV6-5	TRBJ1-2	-	CASSPQGHGYTF	TGTGCCAGCAGTCCCCAAGGACATGGCTACACCTTC
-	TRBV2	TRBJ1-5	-	CASSEGWAGNQPQHF	TGTGCCAGCAGTGAAGGGTGGGCAGGCAATCAGCCCCAGCATTTT